This T cell receptor (beta chain) was documented in a study of T-cell memory formation after mild COVID-19. Study-wide results and caveats: Contracting CD4+ clones sat mainly in CM and EM; CD8+ in EMRA.

The CDR3 covers 15 residues. V lost 0 bases to trimming and J lost 9 bases, with 15 bases between them. The germline gives CDR1 MGHRA, CDR2 YSYEKL. This clonotype counts as medium-sized (0.01 to 0.1%). Its antigen is undetermined. MiXCR, run by TCRdb on the 5' RACE reads, gives a single entry per CDR3 protein. The sample carries around 4,400 distinct CDR3 sequences, around a quarter recorded once. The specimen was PBMCs or a T cell subset sorted from them (not recorded which). This sequence originates from an adult who had mild COVID-19 (a few samples of this study predate the infection). Cell type and time point are not known. This chain joins TRBV4-1 and TRBJ1-5, with D unresolved. CDR3 DNA sequence: TGCGCCAGCAGCCAAGATCCAGGAGAGAGGTCGCCCCAGCATTTT. Its translation is CASSQDPGERSPQHF.